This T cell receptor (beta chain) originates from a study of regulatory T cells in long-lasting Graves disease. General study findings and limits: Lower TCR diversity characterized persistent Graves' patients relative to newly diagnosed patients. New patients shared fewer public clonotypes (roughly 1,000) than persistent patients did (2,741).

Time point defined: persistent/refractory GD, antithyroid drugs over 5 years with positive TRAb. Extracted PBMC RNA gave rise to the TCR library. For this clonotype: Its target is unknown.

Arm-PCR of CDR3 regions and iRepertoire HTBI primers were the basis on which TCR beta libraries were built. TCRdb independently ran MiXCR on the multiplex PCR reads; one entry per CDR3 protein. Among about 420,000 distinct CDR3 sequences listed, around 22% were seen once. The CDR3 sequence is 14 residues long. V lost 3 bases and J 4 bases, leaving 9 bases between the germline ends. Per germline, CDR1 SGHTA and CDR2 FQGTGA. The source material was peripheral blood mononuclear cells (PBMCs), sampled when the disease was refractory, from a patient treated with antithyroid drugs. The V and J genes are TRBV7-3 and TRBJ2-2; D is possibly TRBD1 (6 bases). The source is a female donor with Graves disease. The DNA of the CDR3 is TGTGCCAGCAGCTTTCAGGGGAGCACCGGGGAGCTGTTTTTT. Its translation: CASSFQGSTGELFF.